These T cell receptor beta chains were read from a single sample in a study of T cell changes during pregnancy in multiple sclerosis. Method: immunoSEQ multiplex PCR; TCRdb's copy keeps in-frame clones and lacks some. The data hold tens of thousands of clones, with 90% observed a single time. The sample in question was peripheral blood, obtained in the second trimester of pregnancy. Receptors originate from a female donor in good health, enrolled as a control in a pregnancy study. The CDR3 runs from the conserved cysteine through the conserved F or W. A D gene is named only where the DNA matches it firmly. Size is stated for part of the rows, as once, few or many counts, or as a class when the clone is expanded.

j_gene: TRBJ2-7
abundance: NA
v_gene: TRBV7-2
d_gene: TRBD2
CDR3nt: TGTGCCAGCAGCTCAGAAGGGACTAGCGGGAGGGGAAGGGCCTACGAGCAGTACTTC
CDR3aa: CASSSEGTSGRGRAYEQYF

j_gene: TRBJ2-7
abundance: NA
v_gene: TRBV11-1
d_gene: NA
CDR3nt: TGTGCCAGCAGCGGGGGGTCGGGGATCGGAATTACCTACGAGCAGTACTTC
CDR3aa: CASSGGSGIGITYEQYF

j_gene: TRBJ2-7
abundance: NA
v_gene: TRBV4-3
d_gene: TRBD2
CDR3nt: TGCGCCAGCAGCCAAGATAGGGGGACTAGCGGGTACGAGCAGTACTTC
CDR3aa: CASSQDRGTSGYEQYF

j_gene: TRBJ2-2
abundance: NA
v_gene: TRBV4-3
d_gene: TRBD2
CDR3nt: TGCGCCAGCAGCCAATTCGGTCAGCGGGGGCGGGAGCTGTTTTTT
CDR3aa: CASSQFGQRGRELFF

j_gene: TRBJ2-7
abundance: NA
v_gene: TRBV6-1
d_gene: TRBD2
CDR3nt: TGTGCCAGCAGCCTAGAGCGGGACTACGAGCAGTACTTC
CDR3aa: CASSLERDYEQYF

j_gene: TRBJ2-7
abundance: NA
v_gene: TRBV19
d_gene: NA
CDR3nt: TGTGCCAGTAGCGCCGACCTTGGGAGCTACGAGCAGTACTTC
CDR3aa: CASSADLGSYEQYF

j_gene: TRBJ2-5
abundance: NA
v_gene: TRBV7-9
d_gene: TRBD2
CDR3nt: TGTGCCAGCAGCCCTAGCGGGGGGTACCAAGAGACCCAGTACTTC
CDR3aa: CASSPSGGYQETQYF

j_gene: TRBJ2-7
abundance: few
v_gene: TRBV23-1
d_gene: NA
CDR3nt: TGCGCCAGCAGTCAATCTAGCGGTGATCAGTACTTC
CDR3aa: CASSQSSGDQYF

j_gene: TRBJ1-3
abundance: NA
v_gene: TRBV6-1
d_gene: NA
CDR3nt: TGTGCCAGCAGTGAAGGGGGCGGGGGAATAGGGGGAACTGGAAACACCATATATTTT
CDR3aa: CASSEGGGGIGGTGNTIYF

j_gene: TRBJ1-2
abundance: NA
v_gene: TRBV9
d_gene: TRBD1
CDR3nt: TGTGCCAGCAGCGGCGGACAGGAATTGGGTGGCTACACCTTC
CDR3aa: CASSGGQELGGYTF

j_gene: TRBJ2-7
abundance: NA
v_gene: TRBV29-1
d_gene: NA
CDR3nt: TGCAGCGTTGACTCTGCCTACGAGCAGTACTTC
CDR3aa: CSVDSAYEQYF

j_gene: TRBJ1-4
abundance: NA
v_gene: TRBV7-2
d_gene: NA
CDR3nt: TGTGCCAGCAGCTTAGCTCTGGTAGTTGCAACTAATGAAAAACTGTTTTTT
CDR3aa: CASSLALVVATNEKLFF

j_gene: TRBJ2-7
abundance: NA
v_gene: TRBV6-6
d_gene: NA
CDR3nt: TGTGCCAGCAGTTACTCCGCCCAGGGGAGCGAGCAGTACTTC
CDR3aa: CASSYSAQGSEQYF

j_gene: TRBJ1-1
abundance: NA
v_gene: TRBV6-1
d_gene: NA
CDR3nt: TGTGCCACAGCGAGTCGGGGAGGGAACACTGAAGCTTTCTTT
CDR3aa: CATASRGGNTEAFF

j_gene: TRBJ1-3
abundance: NA
v_gene: TRBV21-1
d_gene: NA
CDR3nt: TGTGCCAGCATTCGCCCGGGTGTTATCGTCGTAATCTCTGGAAACACCATATATTTT
CDR3aa: CASIRPGVIVVISGNTIYF

j_gene: TRBJ2-5
abundance: NA
v_gene: TRBV27
d_gene: TRBD1
CDR3nt: TGTGCCAGCAGTTCCCCGGGACAGCCCCAAGAGACCCAGTACTTC
CDR3aa: CASSSPGQPQETQYF

j_gene: TRBJ1-1
abundance: NA
v_gene: TRBV5-1
d_gene: NA
CDR3nt: TGCGCCAGCAGCTTGGCGGGGGGGTTGGGTGAAGCTTTCTTT
CDR3aa: CASSLAGGLGEAFF

j_gene: TRBJ2-1
abundance: NA
v_gene: TRBV19
d_gene: TRBD2
CDR3nt: TGTGCCAGTACCACCTTAGCGGGGGGAGACTACAATGAGCAGTTCTTC
CDR3aa: CASTTLAGGDYNEQFF

j_gene: TRBJ2-7
abundance: NA
v_gene: TRBV30
d_gene: NA
CDR3nt: TGTGCCTGGAGTGTACTCGGCGAGCAGTACTTC
CDR3aa: CAWSVLGEQYF

j_gene: TRBJ2-2
abundance: few
v_gene: TRBV27
d_gene: NA
CDR3nt: TGTGCCAGCAGTTTATCCGCCCGGGTGGTGTTTTCCGGGGAGCTGTTTTTT
CDR3aa: CASSLSARVVFSGELFF

j_gene: TRBJ1-6
abundance: NA
v_gene: TRBV5-6
d_gene: NA
CDR3nt: TGTGCCAGCAGCTTGGCCAGGGATTCACCCCTCCACTTT
CDR3aa: CASSLARDSPLHF

j_gene: TRBJ1-6
abundance: once
v_gene: TRBV5-6
d_gene: NA
CDR3nt: TGTGCCAGCAGCTTGGGCGCCGGGGGTTTTAATTCACCCCTCCACTTT
CDR3aa: CASSLGAGGFNSPLHF

j_gene: TRBJ2-3
abundance: NA
v_gene: TRBV27
d_gene: NA
CDR3nt: TGTGCCAGCAGTCCCCTTCGGGGAAACACAGATACGCAGTATTTT
CDR3aa: CASSPLRGNTDTQYF

j_gene: TRBJ2-5
abundance: NA
v_gene: TRBV29-1
d_gene: TRBD1
CDR3nt: TGCAGCGTTGAATATGTTACAGGGGAATTACAAGAGACCCAGTACTTC
CDR3aa: CSVEYVTGELQETQYF

j_gene: TRBJ2-7
abundance: NA
v_gene: TRBV10-3
d_gene: TRBD2
CDR3nt: TGTGCCATCAGTGGGACTAGCGGATCCTACGAGCAGTACTTC
CDR3aa: CAISGTSGSYEQYF

j_gene: TRBJ1-3
abundance: NA
v_gene: TRBV2
d_gene: NA
CDR3nt: TGTGCCAGCAGTCCACAGGGAGTCCCTGGAAACACCATATATTTT
CDR3aa: CASSPQGVPGNTIYF

j_gene: TRBJ1-5
abundance: NA
v_gene: TRBV18
d_gene: TRBD1
CDR3nt: TGTGCCAGCTCACGGCCGGGACAGGGACATCAGCCCCAGCATTTT
CDR3aa: CASSRPGQGHQPQHF

j_gene: TRBJ2-3
abundance: NA
v_gene: TRBV5-1
d_gene: TRBD1
CDR3nt: TGCGCCAGCGGAAGACAGGGGGCTGGGACAGATACGCAGTATTTT
CDR3aa: CASGRQGAGTDTQYF

j_gene: TRBJ2-5
abundance: NA
v_gene: TRBV5-1
d_gene: TRBD1
CDR3nt: TGCGCCAGCAGCCCAAATACAGGGGTCAAACAAGAGACCCAGTACTTC
CDR3aa: CASSPNTGVKQETQYF

j_gene: TRBJ1-1
abundance: NA
v_gene: TRBV4-2
d_gene: TRBD1
CDR3nt: TGTGCCAGCAGCCAGGCCGGGACAGGGGTCGGAAACACTGAAGCTTTCTTT
CDR3aa: CASSQAGTGVGNTEAFF

j_gene: TRBJ2-7
abundance: NA
v_gene: TRBV14
d_gene: NA
CDR3nt: TGTGCCAGCAGCCAAGGGACACCAATCTTCTACGAGCAGTACTTC
CDR3aa: CASSQGTPIFYEQYF

j_gene: TRBJ1-2
abundance: NA
v_gene: TRBV18
d_gene: TRBD1
CDR3nt: TGTGCCAGCTCACCACCTGGTAAACAGGGGTATGGCTACACCTTC
CDR3aa: CASSPPGKQGYGYTF

j_gene: TRBJ2-3
abundance: NA
v_gene: TRBV9
d_gene: NA
CDR3nt: TGTGCCAGCAGCGGGTACGGGACTGTTAAGGATACGCAGTATTTT
CDR3aa: CASSGYGTVKDTQYF

j_gene: TRBJ2-1
abundance: NA
v_gene: TRBV9
d_gene: TRBD1
CDR3nt: TGTGCCAGCAGCGTGACAGGGTCCTCCTACAATGAGCAGTTCTTC
CDR3aa: CASSVTGSSYNEQFF

j_gene: TRBJ2-1
abundance: NA
v_gene: TRBV11-2
d_gene: TRBD2
CDR3nt: TGTGCCAGCAGCTTAATAGCGGGAGGGCCGGGTGAGCAGTTCTTC
CDR3aa: CASSLIAGGPGEQFF

j_gene: TRBJ2-5
abundance: NA
v_gene: TRBV19
d_gene: TRBD1
CDR3nt: TGTGCCAGTAGGACGACAGGGCAAGAGACCCAGTACTTC
CDR3aa: CASRTTGQETQYF

j_gene: TRBJ2-5
abundance: NA
v_gene: TRBV5-1
d_gene: TRBD1
CDR3nt: TGCGCCAGCAGCTTGTCAGGGGGCAGTGTCCAAGAGACCCAGTACTTC
CDR3aa: CASSLSGGSVQETQYF

j_gene: TRBJ2-1
abundance: few
v_gene: TRBV19
d_gene: TRBD1
CDR3nt: TGTGCCAGTGGGACAGGGGGCAATGAGCAGTTCTTC
CDR3aa: CASGTGGNEQFF

j_gene: TRBJ1-2
abundance: few
v_gene: TRBV30
d_gene: NA
CDR3nt: TGTGCCTGGAGTGTACCCAATCTGAGCACCTTC
CDR3aa: CAWSVPNLSTF

j_gene: TRBJ2-7
abundance: NA
v_gene: TRBV21-1
d_gene: NA
CDR3nt: TGTGCCAGCAGCAAAGCGTCGGGACAGGGGTTCTACGAGCAGTACTTC
CDR3aa: CASSKASGQGFYEQYF

j_gene: TRBJ2-1
abundance: NA
v_gene: TRBV7-9
d_gene: TRBD2
CDR3nt: TGTGCCAGCAGCGTCCCTAGCGGGGGGGCCTACAATGAGCAGTTCTTC
CDR3aa: CASSVPSGGAYNEQFF

j_gene: TRBJ2-1
abundance: medium-sized
v_gene: TRBV5-6
d_gene: TRBD2
CDR3nt: TGTGCCAGCAGCTTGCTAGCGGGAGTATTCAATGAGCAGTTCTTC
CDR3aa: CASSLLAGVFNEQFF

j_gene: TRBJ1-2
abundance: NA
v_gene: TRBV7-9
d_gene: TRBD1
CDR3nt: TGTGCCAGCAGCCCGGACAGGGTGGACTATGGCTACACCTTC
CDR3aa: CASSPDRVDYGYTF

j_gene: TRBJ2-4
abundance: NA
v_gene: TRBV19
d_gene: TRBD1
CDR3nt: TGTGCCAGTAGTGAGGACAGGGTCCTGGACATTCAGTACTTC
CDR3aa: CASSEDRVLDIQYF

j_gene: TRBJ2-2
abundance: NA
v_gene: TRBV21-1
d_gene: NA
CDR3nt: TGTGCCAGCAGCGCGATCCGGGACAGGGCGACCGGGGAGCTGTTTTTT
CDR3aa: CASSAIRDRATGELFF

j_gene: TRBJ2-3
abundance: NA
v_gene: TRBV27
d_gene: NA
CDR3nt: TGTGCCAGCAGTTGGGCACAGGGAGCAGATACGCAGTATTTT
CDR3aa: CASSWAQGADTQYF

j_gene: TRBJ2-7
abundance: many
v_gene: TRBV7-8
d_gene: TRBD1
CDR3nt: TGTGCCAGCACCTGGGACAGGGCCTACGAGCAGTACTTC
CDR3aa: CASTWDRAYEQYF

j_gene: TRBJ2-7
abundance: NA
v_gene: TRBV2
d_gene: NA
CDR3nt: TGTGCCAGCAGTACCGACAGCTACGAGCAGTACTTC
CDR3aa: CASSTDSYEQYF

j_gene: TRBJ2-2
abundance: NA
v_gene: TRBV7-2
d_gene: NA
CDR3nt: TGTGCCAGCAGCTTATGGGCAGGTTTGAACACCGGGGAGCTGTTTTTT
CDR3aa: CASSLWAGLNTGELFF

j_gene: TRBJ2-3
abundance: NA
v_gene: TRBV4-3
d_gene: TRBD1
CDR3nt: TGCGCCAGCAGCCAAGGCGGACAGGGGGTGTCAGGCACAGATACGCAGTATTTT
CDR3aa: CASSQGGQGVSGTDTQYF

j_gene: TRBJ1-2
abundance: NA
v_gene: TRBV25-1
d_gene: NA
CDR3nt: TGTGCCAGCAGTCCGAGCGGGGCTCGGAACTATGGCTACACCTTC
CDR3aa: CASSPSGARNYGYTF

j_gene: TRBJ2-7
abundance: NA
v_gene: TRBV18
d_gene: NA
CDR3nt: TGTGCCAGCTCAACCCTAGGATCCTCCTACGAGCAGTACTTC
CDR3aa: CASSTLGSSYEQYF

j_gene: TRBJ1-5
abundance: once
v_gene: TRBV9
d_gene: NA
CDR3nt: TGTGCCAGCAGCGTAGGGAGAGGAAATCAGCCCCAGCATTTT
CDR3aa: CASSVGRGNQPQHF

j_gene: TRBJ1-1
abundance: NA
v_gene: TRBV11-2
d_gene: NA
CDR3nt: TGTGCCAGCAGCTTAGGGGGGGTGGTGAACACTGAAGCTTTCTTT
CDR3aa: CASSLGGVVNTEAFF

j_gene: TRBJ2-3
abundance: NA
v_gene: TRBV27
d_gene: TRBD1
CDR3nt: TGTGCCAGCAGTTTAACAACAGGGGGCCTCACAGATACGCAGTATTTT
CDR3aa: CASSLTTGGLTDTQYF

j_gene: TRBJ2-1
abundance: NA
v_gene: TRBV5-1
d_gene: TRBD2
CDR3nt: TGCGCCAGCAGCTTCGGACTAGCGGGAGGCAATGAGCAGTTCTTC
CDR3aa: CASSFGLAGGNEQFF

j_gene: TRBJ1-6
abundance: NA
v_gene: TRBV4-3
d_gene: NA
CDR3nt: TGCGCCAGCAGCCAAGCGGCGGATAATTCACCCCTCCACTTT
CDR3aa: CASSQAADNSPLHF

j_gene: TRBJ2-3
abundance: NA
v_gene: TRBV10-3
d_gene: TRBD2
CDR3nt: TGTGCCACCTCGGGACTAGCGGGGGCAAGCACAGATACGCAGTATTTT
CDR3aa: CATSGLAGASTDTQYF